One TCR beta chain is described in this entry. The sample originates from a study of cytomegalovirus exposure and HLA in healthy donors. 60 Vbeta and 13 Jbeta primers were used in PCR. Assay used: immunoSEQ multiplex PCR; TCRdb lists only in-frame clones, some missing. The sample shows 100,000 to 150,000 clones, around 70% of them seen only once. This sequence originates from a woman aged 40 to 55 in good health and CMV-seropositive. The specimen sequenced was PBMCs.

In DNA form, the CDR3 reads TGTGCCAGCAGCTTAGGCGTATCGGAGCAAGGGGTAGCCCAGCATTTT. Amino acids: CASSLGVSEQGVAQHF. The chain is built from TRBV7-8 and TRBJ1-5; TRBD1 might be the D (5 bases). The CDR3 is 16 amino acids. V was pared by 1 base and J by 11 bases, with 21 bases between. The germline gives CDR1 SGHVS, CDR2 FQNEAQ.